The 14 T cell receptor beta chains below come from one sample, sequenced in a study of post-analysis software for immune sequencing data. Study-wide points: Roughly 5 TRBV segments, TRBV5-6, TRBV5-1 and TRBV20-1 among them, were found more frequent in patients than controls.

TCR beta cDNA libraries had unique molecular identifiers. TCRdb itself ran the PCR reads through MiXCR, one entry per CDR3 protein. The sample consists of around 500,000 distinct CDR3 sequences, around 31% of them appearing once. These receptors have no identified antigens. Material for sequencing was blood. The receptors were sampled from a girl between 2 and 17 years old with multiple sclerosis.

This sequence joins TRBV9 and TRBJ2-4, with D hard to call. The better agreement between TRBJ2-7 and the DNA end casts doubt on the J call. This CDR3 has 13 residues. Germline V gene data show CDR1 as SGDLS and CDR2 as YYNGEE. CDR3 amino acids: CASSVEPFYEQYF. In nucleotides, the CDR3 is TGTGCCAGCAGCGTAGAGCCTTTCTACGAGCAGTACTTC.

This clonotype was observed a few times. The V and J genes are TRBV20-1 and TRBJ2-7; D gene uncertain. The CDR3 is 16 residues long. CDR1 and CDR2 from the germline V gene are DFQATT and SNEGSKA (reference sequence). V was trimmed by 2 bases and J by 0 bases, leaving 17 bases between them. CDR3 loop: CSARSPYTGSSYEQYF. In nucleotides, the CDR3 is TGCAGTGCTAGAAGTCCCTACACTGGTAGCTCCTACGAGCAGTACTTC.

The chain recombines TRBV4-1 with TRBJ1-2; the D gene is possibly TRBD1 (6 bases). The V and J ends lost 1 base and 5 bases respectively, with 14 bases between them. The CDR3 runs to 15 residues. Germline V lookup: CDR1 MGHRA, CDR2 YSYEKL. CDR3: CASSQGVGQRYGYTF. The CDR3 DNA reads TGCGCCAGCAGCCAAGGGGTTGGACAGAGGTATGGCTACACCTTC.

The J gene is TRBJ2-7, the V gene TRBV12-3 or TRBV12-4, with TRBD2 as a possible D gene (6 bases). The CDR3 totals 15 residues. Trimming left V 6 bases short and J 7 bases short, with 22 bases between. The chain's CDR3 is CASSTRGSPLREQYF. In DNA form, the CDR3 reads TGTGCCAGCAGCACTCGGGGGTCCCCACTAAGGGAGCAGTACTTC.

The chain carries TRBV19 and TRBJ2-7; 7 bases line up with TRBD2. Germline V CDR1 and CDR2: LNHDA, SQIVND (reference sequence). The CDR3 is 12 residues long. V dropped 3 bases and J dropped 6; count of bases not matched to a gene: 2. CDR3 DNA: TGTGCCAGTAGTATTCCGGGAGGCGAGCAGTACTTC. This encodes CASSIPGGEQYF.

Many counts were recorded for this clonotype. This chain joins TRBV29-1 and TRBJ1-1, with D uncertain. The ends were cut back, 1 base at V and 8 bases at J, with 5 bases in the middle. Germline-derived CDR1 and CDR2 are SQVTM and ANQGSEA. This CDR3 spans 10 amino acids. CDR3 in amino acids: CSVEAEEAFF. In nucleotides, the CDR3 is TGCAGCGTTGAAGCAGAAGAAGCTTTCTTT.

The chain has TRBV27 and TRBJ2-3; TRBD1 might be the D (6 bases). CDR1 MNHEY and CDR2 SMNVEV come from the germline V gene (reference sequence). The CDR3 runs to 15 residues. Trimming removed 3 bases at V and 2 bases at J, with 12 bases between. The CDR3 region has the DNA TGTGCCAGCAGTTTTACAGGGTTAATCACAGATACGCAGTATTTT. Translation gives CASSFTGLITDTQYF.

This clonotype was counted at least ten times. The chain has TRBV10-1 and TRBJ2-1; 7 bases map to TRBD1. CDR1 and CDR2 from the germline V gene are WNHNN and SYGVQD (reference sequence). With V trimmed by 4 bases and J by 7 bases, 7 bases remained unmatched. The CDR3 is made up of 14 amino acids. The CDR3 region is CASSGSTGRNEQFF. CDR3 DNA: TGCGCCAGCAGTGGCTCGACAGGGAGAAATGAGCAGTTCTTC.

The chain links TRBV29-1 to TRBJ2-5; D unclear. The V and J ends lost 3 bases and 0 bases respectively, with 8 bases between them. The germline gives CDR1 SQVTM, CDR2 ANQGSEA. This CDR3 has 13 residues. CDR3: CSVDLGYQETQYF. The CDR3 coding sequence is TGCAGCGTTGATTTGGGGTACCAAGAGACCCAGTACTTC.

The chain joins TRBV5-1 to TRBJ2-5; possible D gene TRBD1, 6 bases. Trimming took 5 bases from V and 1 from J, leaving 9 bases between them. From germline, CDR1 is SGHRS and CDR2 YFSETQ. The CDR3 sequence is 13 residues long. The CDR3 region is CASRGATQETQYF. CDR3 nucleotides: TGCGCCAGCAGGGGGGCTACCCAAGAGACCCAGTACTTC.

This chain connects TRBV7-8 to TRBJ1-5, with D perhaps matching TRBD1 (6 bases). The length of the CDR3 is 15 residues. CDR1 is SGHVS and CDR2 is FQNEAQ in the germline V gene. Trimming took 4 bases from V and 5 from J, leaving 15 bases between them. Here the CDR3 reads CASSSKGTMDQPQHF. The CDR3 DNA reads TGTGCCAGCAGCTCAAAGGGGACAATGGATCAGCCCCAGCATTTT.

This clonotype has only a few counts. The CDR3 nucleotides read TGCAGTGCCGTACCCGGTAGCACAGATACGCAGTATTTT. As protein: CSAVPGSTDTQYF. The chain is built from TRBV20-1 and TRBJ2-3; D not certain. The CDR3 has 13 residues. CDR1 and CDR2 (germline): DFQATT, SNEGSKA (reference sequence). The V end was cut by 6 bases, the J end by 0 bases, with 10 bases between.

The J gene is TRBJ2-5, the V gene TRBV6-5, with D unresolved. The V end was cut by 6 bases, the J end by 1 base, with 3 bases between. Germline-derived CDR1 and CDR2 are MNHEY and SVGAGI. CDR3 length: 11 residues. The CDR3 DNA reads TGTGCCAGCAGGACCCAAGAGACCCAGTACTTC. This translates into CASRTQETQYF.

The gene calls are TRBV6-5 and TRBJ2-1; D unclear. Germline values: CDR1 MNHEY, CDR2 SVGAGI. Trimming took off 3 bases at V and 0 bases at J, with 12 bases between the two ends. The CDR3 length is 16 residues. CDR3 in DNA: TGTGCCAGCAGTTATATGGGCCTTCGCTCCTACAATGAGCAGTTCTTC. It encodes CASSYMGLRSYNEQFF.